The clone carrying this T cell receptor beta chain was detected once. The antigen is undetermined. With the Oncomine TCR Beta short-read assay, DNA from cultured CD4+ T cells was sequenced. TCRdb reprocessed the PCR reads with MiXCR, giving one entry per CDR3 protein. The sample contains about 15,000 distinct CDR3 sequences, under 65% of which appear only once. Trimming took off 0 bases at V and 4 bases at J, with 13 bases between the two ends. From germline, CDR1 is MNHEY and CDR2 SVGAGI. The CDR3 is made up of 16 amino acids. This sample was included in a study of vaccination and CD4 T cells after COVID-19. The wider study: Cells received overlapping spike peptides from SARS-CoV-2, HCoV-NL63, HCoV-OC43 and HCoV-229E as stimulation.

Stated treatment: approximately 11-day PBMC culture with coronavirus spike peptide pools or control peptides (ViraFEST assay). Via ViraFEST, peptide pools expanded antigen-specific T cells before TCR sequencing. Positive PCR tests came between March and December 2020, ahead of the US Alpha, Beta and Delta variants. The chain joins TRBV6-5 to TRBJ1-5; D is possibly TRBD1 (6 bases). The sequenced material came from CD4+ T cells from blood, cultured in vitro. This TCR came from a human donor who had recovered from COVID-19. CDR3 nucleotides: TGTGCCAGCAGTTACTCGTTAAACAGGGCGAATCAGCCCCAGCATTTT. This gives the protein CASSYSLNRANQPQHF.